This is a list of T cell receptor beta chains from one sample in a study of blood T cell repertoires in COVID-19. Using immunoSEQ multiplex PCR, the repertoire was profiled, and TCRdb retains in-frame clones only, with some absent. This table has roughly 150,000 clones, roughly nine tenths appearing once. Sequenced: peripheral blood. The receptors derive from a woman between 65 and 79 years old with acute or convalescent COVID-19. Both conserved end residues are part of each CDR3. D genes are given only for firm matches. Size tells how often a clone was seen (once, few, many) or the class of an expanded clone, and some rows leave it out.

.	.	TRBV2	TRBJ2-7	CASSKEKHHEQYF	TGTGCCAGCTCAAAGGAGAAACACCACGAGCAGTACTTC
.	once	TRBV19	TRBJ1-6	CASSIKQGTSPLHF	TGTGCCAGTAGTATCAAACAGGGTACTTCACCCCTCCACTTT
TRBD2	.	TRBV19	TRBJ2-3	CASSSSGRGTDTQYF	TGTGCCAGTAGTAGTAGCGGGAGGGGCACAGATACGCAGTATTTT
TRBD2	.	TRBV7-9	TRBJ2-5	CASSSGLVKETQYF	TGTGCCAGCAGCTCGGGACTAGTCAAAGAGACCCAGTACTTC
.	.	TRBV6-2/TRBV6-3	TRBJ1-2	CASSYSGEADYGYTF	TGTGCCAGCAGTTACTCTGGGGAGGCAGACTATGGCTACACCTTC
TRBD1	once	TRBV25-1	TRBJ1-1	CASSPDRGWTEAFF	TGTGCCAGCAGTCCGGACAGGGGTTGGACTGAAGCTTTCTTT
.	.	TRBV4-3	TRBJ1-1	CASSPQGSGTEAFF	TGCGCCAGCAGCCCCCAGGGGTCGGGCACTGAAGCTTTCTTT
.	.	TRBV15	TRBJ1-4	CATSRDEQNNEKLFF	TGTGCCACCAGCAGAGATGAACAGAATAATGAAAAACTGTTTTTT
.	.	TRBV20-1	TRBJ1-1	CSARAGREAFF	TGCAGTGCTAGGGCGGGGCGTGAAGCTTTCTTT
.	.	TRBV2	TRBJ1-5	CASSGGFSNQPQHF	TGTGCCAGCAGCGGCGGCTTTAGCAATCAGCCCCAGCATTTT
.	.	TRBV6-5	TRBJ2-3	CASSYSSGTDTQYF	TGTGCCAGCAGTTACTCTAGTGGCACAGATACGCAGTATTTT
.	.	TRBV5-5	TRBJ1-6	CASSLAPLVPGGTHNSPLHF	TGTGCCAGCAGCTTGGCCCCCCTCGTGCCGGGGGGAACTCATAATTCACCCCTCCACTTT
TRBD1	.	TRBV14	TRBJ2-2	CASSRSGGSGGELFF	TGTGCCAGCAGCCGATCAGGGGGCTCAGGAGGGGAGCTGTTTTTT
TRBD2	.	TRBV5-5	TRBJ2-5	CASSWGTTVGGTQYF	TGTGCCAGCAGCTGGGGGACTACAGTGGGTGGGACCCAGTACTTC
.	.	TRBV19	TRBJ1-6	CASSTADTGVNSPLHF	TGTGCCAGTAGTACAGCGGATACTGGGGTTAATTCACCCCTCCACTTT
TRBD2	.	TRBV27	TRBJ2-1	CASSPTSGSNNEQFF	TGTGCCAGCAGCCCGACTAGCGGGAGCAACAATGAGCAGTTCTTC
TRBD1	once	TRBV3-1/TRBV3-2	TRBJ1-1	CASSRTGSEAFF	TGTGCCAGCAGCCGGACAGGGAGTGAAGCTTTCTTT
TRBD2	.	TRBV4-3	TRBJ2-4	CASSQDIGREGIQYF	TGCGCCAGCAGCCAAGATATCGGGAGGGAGGGCATTCAGTACTTC
TRBD1	.	TRBV18	TRBJ2-3	CASSSRQGGSTDTQYF	TGTGCCAGCTCTTCGCGACAGGGGGGAAGCACAGATACGCAGTATTTT
.	.	TRBV5-6	TRBJ2-4	CASSYPGSSKNIQYF	TGTGCCAGCAGTTACCCAGGGTCCAGCAAAAACATTCAGTACTTC
.	.	TRBV7-9	TRBJ1-4	CASSLEELELMNEKLFF	TGTGCCAGCAGCTTAGAGGAACTAGAGTTAATGAACGAAAAACTGTTTTTT
.	.	TRBV4-1	TRBJ1-1	CASRGLTVGTEAFF	TGCGCCAGCAGGGGGCTCACAGTGGGCACTGAAGCTTTCTTT
TRBD1	.	TRBV5-4	TRBJ1-1	CASSWDRGSTEAFF	TGTGCCAGCAGCTGGGACAGAGGGTCCACTGAAGCTTTCTTT